Following are 13 T cell receptor beta chains from one sample sequenced in a study of T-cell reconstitution after alpha-beta-depleted transplantation in children (TCRdb year 2016). Library preparation employed PCR. These reads were obtained on an Illumina HiSeq 2500. TCR libraries were prepared with molecular barcoding, using unique molecular identifiers to normalize TCRbeta repertoire quantification. TCRdb reanalyzed the raw reads on its own, using fastp at Q25 for trimming and MiXCR for clone calling, and kept in-frame beta chains. CDR3 protein sequences are deduplicated, and each keeps its most common genes and DNA. The sample yields a few hundred thousand distinct CDR3 sequences; 25% to 30% were counted once. The biggest ten clones account for 30% to 45% of the sample. The intended sense of this specimen's treatment or condition label: allogeneic hematopoietic cell transplantation with graft depleted of TCRalphabeta T cells and CD19 B cells.

The source was PBMCs, collected before TCRalphabeta/CD19-depleted stem cell transplant. The receptors here all came from a boy younger than two with Wiskott-Aldrich syndrome, due to receive a stem cell transplant.

This clonotype was found a few times. CDR3 in amino acids: CATSDTRTGGYEQYF. The CDR3 coding sequence is TGTGCCACCAGTGATACACGGACAGGGGGCTACGAGCAGTACTTC. The V call is TRBV24-1, the J call TRBJ2-7, with 10 bases identical to TRBD1. Germline CDR1 reads KGHDR; CDR2 reads SFDVKD. V lost 3 bases and J lost 3; bases outside the gene matches: 4. The CDR3 consists of 15 residues.

This sequence joins TRBV7-8 and TRBJ1-4; 7 nucleotides align to TRBD1. V lost 6 bases to trimming and J lost 5 bases; unmatched junction nucleotides: 9. CDR1 is SGHVS and CDR2 is FQNEAQ in the germline V gene. The CDR3 totals 15 residues. CDR3 loop: CASSYNPGQNEKLFF. The CDR3 DNA reads TGTGCCAGCAGTTATAACCCGGGACAGAATGAAAAACTGTTTTTT.

This sequence joins TRBV5-1 and TRBJ2-3; 7 bases match TRBD2. CDR3 size: 15 residues. The V gene end was trimmed by 2 bases and the J gene end by 3 bases; junction bases not matched to a gene: 6. Per the germline V gene, CDR1 is SGHRS and CDR2 is YFSETQ. In DNA form, the CDR3 reads TGCGCCAGCAGCTTTCTTCCTAGCGGTACAGATACGCAGTATTTT. Its protein is CASSFLPSGTDTQYF. Supplemented by reference TRBV5-1 and TRBJ2-3, the full variable domain reads KAGVTQTPRYLIKTRGQQVTLSCSPISGHRSVSWYQQTPGQGLQFLFEYFSETQRNKGNFPGRFSGRQFSNSRSEMNVSTLELGDSALYLCASSFLPSGTDTQYFGPGTRLTVL.

This clonotype has only a few counts. This chain links TRBV20-1 with TRBJ2-7, with D perhaps matching TRBD1 or TRBD2 (5 bases each). The CDR3 totals 16 residues. Per germline, CDR1 DFQATT and CDR2 SNEGSKA (reference sequence). Trimming cost V 5 bases and J 0 bases, with 20 bases left between them. The CDR3 loop reads CSARRGVGRISYEQYF. CDR3 sequence (DNA): TGCAGTGCTCGGAGAGGGGTGGGACGCATCTCCTACGAGCAGTACTTC.

The CDR3 region is CASSPLLLASGRVYEQYF. The CDR3 DNA sequence: TGTGCCAGCAGTCCACTCTTATTGGCTAGCGGGAGAGTTTACGAGCAGTACTTC. V and J are TRBV27 and TRBJ2-7; the match to TRBD2 covers 10 bases. Per the germline V gene, CDR1 is MNHEY and CDR2 is SMNVEV (reference sequence). There are 18 residues in the CDR3. V gave up 5 bases and J gave up 4 bases; unmatched junction bases: 17.

This clonotype was picked up a small number of times. This rearrangement joins TRBV5-1 to TRBJ2-3, with D unclear. The CDR3 spans 15 residues. Trimming stripped 4 bases from V and 0 bases from J, with 12 bases between. In germline, CDR1 is SGHRS, CDR2 YFSETQ. For the CDR3, the DNA is TGCGCCAGCAGCCCCCCGACGGTTAGCACAGATACGCAGTATTTT. Protein: CASSPPTVSTDTQYF.

The chain employs TRBV14 and TRBJ2-5; 10 bases map to TRBD2. This CDR3 has 17 amino acids. Germline trimming cut 0 bases from V and 2 bases from J; bases unmatched to any gene: 6. Germline loops: CDR1 SGHDN, CDR2 FVKESK. CDR3 sequence: CASSQEPRTSGQETQYF. DNA for the CDR3: TGTGCCAGCAGCCAAGAGCCCCGGACTAGCGGACAAGAGACCCAGTACTTC.

This clonotype was observed a handful of times. The chain carries TRBV12-3 or TRBV12-4 and TRBJ2-1; TRBD2 matches 7 bases. The CDR3 spans 15 residues. V lost 6 bases and J lost 4; bases outside the gene matches: 9. The chain's CDR3 is CASRRGKLAYNEQFF. The CDR3, as DNA: TGTGCCAGCAGGCGGGGAAAACTAGCGTACAATGAGCAGTTCTTC.

This chain joins TRBV10-3 and TRBJ2-7, with a tentative D call TRBD1 (6 bases). CDR1 and CDR2 (germline): ENHRY, SYGVKD. Trimming pared 4 bases from V and 6 bases from J, leaving 22 bases between. The CDR3 length is 16 residues. CDR3 coding DNA: TGTGCCATCAGTGGGAGTGATCTGGGGGCTAGAGGCGAGCAGTACTTC. Amino acids: CAISGSDLGARGEQYF.

The chain employs TRBV3-1 and TRBJ2-3, with 10 bases that match TRBD1. The CDR3 totals 16 residues. The germline CDR1 and CDR2 sequences are LGHDT and YNNKEL (reference sequence). The junction had 5 bases not matched to a gene; V was cut back by 4 bases and J by 1 base. CDR3 nucleotides: TGTGCCAGCAGCCGTACCGGGACAGGGGGCACAGATACGCAGTATTTT. Its translation: CASSRTGTGGTDTQYF.

V is TRBV20-1 and J is TRBJ2-7; D uncertain. The CDR3 spans 14 residues. Trimming pared 0 bases from V and 7 bases from J, leaving 16 bases between. Germline V gene lookup returns CDR1 DFQATT and CDR2 SNEGSKA (reference sequence). The CDR3: CSARDHRAWNEQYF. DNA for the CDR3: TGCAGTGCTAGAGATCATCGGGCCTGGAATGAGCAGTACTTC.

In this sample, this clonotype turned up a few times. The V gene is TRBV4-2, the J gene TRBJ2-2; 11 bases fit TRBD2. V lost 6 bases to trimming and J lost 3 bases; unmatched junction nucleotides: 6. This CDR3 has 16 residues. Germline V gene sequence: CDR1 LGHNA, CDR2 YNFKEQ. The CDR3 is CASSFSGRADTGELFF. CDR3 nucleotides: TGTGCCAGCAGTTTTAGCGGGAGGGCAGACACCGGGGAGCTGTTTTTT.

In the case of this clonotype: A junction boundary mismatches the germline segment, possibly from a read error. The rearrangement joins TRBV9 to TRBJ2-1; 10 positions agree with TRBD2. The germline V gene encodes CDR1 SGDLS and CDR2 YYNGEE. This CDR3 region has 15 residues. This chain's CDR3 is CASSASGSSSNEQFF. The CDR3 DNA is TGTGCCAGCAGCGCTAGCGGGAGTTCGTCCAATGAGCAGTTCTTT.